A single sample is the source of the 16 T cell receptor beta chains below, sequenced in a study of T cells in Graves' hyperthyroidism and ophthalmopathy. Template material for amplifying TCR beta CDR3 regions consisted of RNA transcripts. Primed by the HTBI set, a first-round RT-PCR was run on the TCR CDR3. TCRdb passed the multiplex PCR reads through MiXCR, listing each CDR3 protein once. The profile shows about 640,000 distinct CDR3 sequences, roughly 20% of them singletons. The sample comprised blood. The source of these receptors is a man in his thirties or forties with Graves' ophthalmopathy.

This clonotype was counted between two and nine times. This chain connects TRBV11-2 to TRBJ2-4; a possible D gene is TRBD2 (5 bases). Trimming cost V 1 base and J 0 bases, with 13 bases left between them. Per germline, CDR1 SGHAT and CDR2 FQNNGV. The CDR3 extends over 17 amino acids. The CDR3 sequence is CASSLAGLPLAKNIQYF. CDR3 nucleotides: TGTGCCAGCAGCTTAGCCGGACTTCCACTAGCCAAAAACATTCAGTACTTC. The full variable domain, completed using reference TRBV11-2 and TRBJ2-4, is EAGVAQSPRYKIIEKRQSVAFWCNPISGHATLYWYQQILGQGPKLLIQFQNNGVVDDSQLPKDRFSAERLKGVDSTLKIQPAKLEDSAVYLCASSLAGLPLAKNIQYFGAGTRLSVL.

This clonotype was counted at least ten times. This chain joins TRBV11-2 and TRBJ1-1; tentatively, D is TRBD1 (6 bases). Trimming cost V 4 bases and J 7 bases, with 22 bases left between them. The CDR3 sequence is 16 residues long. Looked up from germline, CDR1 is SGHAT and CDR2 is FQNNGV. CDR3 protein: CASSSISGQGGGEAFF. CDR3 bases: TGTGCCAGCAGCTCAATATCGGGGCAGGGAGGGGGTGAAGCTTTCTTT. The full variable domain, rest sourced from reference TRBV11-2 and TRBJ1-1, is EAGVAQSPRYKIIEKRQSVAFWCNPISGHATLYWYQQILGQGPKLLIQFQNNGVVDDSQLPKDRFSAERLKGVDSTLKIQPAKLEDSAVYLCASSSISGQGGGEAFFGQGTRLTVV.

This clonotype was recorded a few times. This sequence joins TRBV28 and TRBJ2-7; D may be TRBD2 (6 bases). There are 13 residues in the CDR3. V was shortened by 7 bases and J by 6 bases, with 16 bases between the two germline ends. Germline loops: CDR1 MDHEN, CDR2 SYDVKM. The CDR3 spells CASTPRGYAEQYF. CDR3 DNA: TGTGCCAGCACCCCCCGGGGGTATGCCGAGCAGTACTTC.

Many counts were recorded for this clonotype. V gene TRBV7-9 combines with J gene TRBJ2-1; D unclear. The V gene's germline CDR1 is SEHNR and CDR2 FQNEAQ (reference sequence). Trimming removed 4 bases at V and 5 bases at J, with 6 bases between. The CDR3 totals 12 residues. CDR3 in DNA: TGTGCCAGCAGCTCCGGACACAATGAGCAGTTCTTC. It yields the protein CASSSGHNEQFF.

V usage is TRBV7-8 and J usage is TRBJ2-3; 10 nucleotides line up with TRBD2. The CDR3 spans 16 residues. J gave up 2 bases and V 3 bases, and 5 bases lay outside the gene matches. Germline CDR1 SGHVS, CDR2 FQNEAQ. CDR3 sequence: CASSFSLAGDTDTQYF. Written as DNA, the CDR3 is TGTGCCAGCAGCTTTAGTCTAGCGGGGGACACAGATACGCAGTATTTT.

This sequence joins TRBV6-1 and TRBJ2-5; TRBD1 matches at 7 bases. With 5 bases clipped from V and 2 bases from J, the junction kept 8 bases outside the gene matches. This CDR3 comprises 15 residues. Germline CDR1 reads MNHNS; CDR2 reads SASEGT. The CDR3 here is CASSHRDSIQETQYF. CDR3 coding DNA: TGTGCCAGCAGTCACCGGGACAGCATACAAGAGACCCAGTACTTC.

This clonotype came up many times. CDR3 sequence: CASSPRTSGSSYEQYF. The CDR3 region has the DNA TGTGCCAGCAGTCCCAGGACTAGCGGGAGCTCCTACGAGCAGTACTTC. The chain has TRBV28 and TRBJ2-7, with 13 positions matching TRBD2. After removal of 5 bases from V and 0 bases from J, the junction contained 4 bases not matched to a gene. The CDR3 runs 16 residues. The germline CDR1 and CDR2 sequences are MDHEN and SYDVKM. Drawing the rest from reference TRBV28 and TRBJ2-7, the complete variable domain is DVKVTQSSRYLVKRTGEKVFLECVQDMDHENMFWYRQDPGLGLRLIYFSYDVKMKEKGDIPEGYSVSREKKERFSLILESASTNQTSMYLCASSPRTSGSSYEQYFGPGTRLTVT.

In this sample, this clonotype turned up a few times. The chain uses TRBV6-2 or TRBV6-3 and TRBJ1-5; 7 bases map to TRBD1. Germline-derived CDR1 and CDR2 are MNHEY and SVGEGT. The length of the CDR3 is 16 residues. J was trimmed by 1 base and V by 3 bases; bases with no gene match: 6. The CDR3: CASSYKGALSNQPQHF. The CDR3 region has the DNA TGTGCCAGCAGTTATAAGGGGGCGTTGAGCAATCAGCCCCAGCATTTT.

This chain links TRBV28 with TRBJ1-2, with 9 nucleotides matching TRBD1. Trimming removed 7 bases from V and 7 bases from J; junction bases left unmatched: 13. The germline V gene encodes CDR1 MDHEN and CDR2 SYDVKM. The CDR3 consists of 15 residues. The CDR3 DNA follows: TGTGCCAGCACCGATTCCGGGACAGGGCTCTTTGGCTACACCTTC. Protein sequence: CASTDSGTGLFGYTF.

The chain links TRBV2 to TRBJ1-3; D not resolved. The CDR3 length is 15 residues. Per the germline V gene, CDR1 is SNHLY and CDR2 is FYNNEI. V gave up 1 base and J gave up 1 base, with 8 bases separating them. The CDR3 nucleotides are TGTGCCAGCAGTGAAGGGGCAGATTCTGGAAACACCATATATTTT. This encodes CASSEGADSGNTIYF.

This clonotype was observed many times. The chain has TRBV9 and TRBJ2-1; 10 nucleotides line up with TRBD2. The CDR3 spans 16 residues. J lost 8 bases, V lost 0 bases, and 8 bases had no gene match. Germline V gene sequence: CDR1 SGDLS, CDR2 YYNGEE. The CDR3 bases are TGTGCCAGCAGCGTAGCGAGCGGGAGGGCGCGGGATGAGCAGTTCTTC. Its protein product is CASSVASGRARDEQFF.

Notes on this clonotype: One end of the junction fails to match germline, which may point to a read error. The V gene is TRBV5-1, the J gene TRBJ2-1; TRBD2 agrees at 13 bases. CDR3 length: 15 amino acids. The germline gives CDR1 SGHRS, CDR2 YFSETQ. The CDR3 nucleotides read TGCGTCAGCAGCGGCGGACTAGCGGGAGTCAATGAGCAGTTCTTC. Amino acid sequence: CVSSGGLAGVNEQFF.

This clonotype has only a few counts. The chain is built from TRBV12-3 or TRBV12-4 and TRBJ2-7, with D perhaps matching TRBD2 (6 bases). V gave up 3 bases and J gave up 1 base, with 13 bases separating them. The CDR3 spans 15 residues. In DNA, the CDR3 is TGTGCCAGCAGTTTTGGGGCAGGGAGGTCCTACGAGCAGTACTTC. It encodes CASSFGAGRSYEQYF.

This clonotype was found once. The chain carries TRBV9 and TRBJ1-2; 7 bases map to TRBD1. The CDR3 contains 17 residues. V trimming: 2 bases; J trimming: 6 bases; junction bases outside the gene matches: 16. Per the germline V gene, CDR1 is SGDLS and CDR2 is YYNGEE. The CDR3, as DNA: TGTGCCAGCAGCGTCAATGGACAGGCGCTTATAGGGGATGGCTACACCTTC. As protein: CASSVNGQALIGDGYTF.

The V and J genes are TRBV3-1 and TRBJ1-1, with TRBD1 matching over 9 bases. Per germline, CDR1 LGHDT and CDR2 YNNKEL (reference sequence). V gave up 4 bases and J gave up 6 bases; unmatched junction bases: 9. CDR3 size: 15 residues. The CDR3 DNA follows: TGTGCCAGCAGCCCAGGGACAGGGACTCTATCTGAAGCTTTCTTT. Protein: CASSPGTGTLSEAFF.

The chain has TRBV14 and TRBJ2-6; possible D gene TRBD2, 6 bases. With 4 bases removed from V and 0 bases from J, the gap between germline ends came to 13 bases. This CDR3 spans 17 amino acids. Looked up from germline, CDR1 is SGHDN and CDR2 is FVKESK. CDR3 amino acids: CASSRGGLTSGANVLTF. CDR3 sequence (DNA): TGTGCCAGCAGCCGTGGGGGACTGACCTCTGGGGCCAACGTCCTGACTTTC.